This T cell receptor (beta chain) came from a study of blood T cell repertoires in COVID-19. Study summary: COVID-19 samples from acute and convalescent phases originated in the United States, Italy and Spain.

This clone has only a few counts. In the original workflow: The assay estimated nucleated cells by amplifying reference gene primers. Assay: immunoSEQ multiplex PCR; the TCRdb copy retains only in-frame clones and omits some. V, J and clone size derive from that table, while D and trimming were established from the DNA sequence. The table lists some 200,000 clones, around 81% of them singletons. The CDR3 sequence is 12 residues long. The germline V gene has CDR1 SQVTM and CDR2 ANQGSEA. V lost 7 bases and J 4 bases, leaving 14 bases between the germline ends. Ages ranged from about 18 to 89 years, with residence in approximately 23 US areas.

The chain is built from TRBV29-1 and TRBJ2-7, with D possibly TRBD1 on 5 matching bases. This sequence was found in a woman between 50 and 59 years old with acute COVID-19. The sample was PBMCs or T cells enriched from blood (not recorded which). The CDR3 DNA is TGCAGCGCCGAAGGGGTACGGTACGAGCAGTACTTC. It is translated as CSAEGVRYEQYF.